The T cell receptor beta chain described here comes from a study of T cells in Graves' hyperthyroidism and ophthalmopathy (dated 2019 in TCRdb). With regard to the full study: Peripheral blood was collected at initial diagnosis, before any treatment. TCR V-J signatures able to tell the groups apart were searched for in a discovery cohort of 90 to 100 patients, of whom fewer than 45 had Graves' ophthalmopathy and around 57 had stable Graves' hyperthyroidism. An independent validation cohort of fewer than 20 hyperthyroidism patients and 17 patients who later progressed to ophthalmopathy tested prospective prediction of ophthalmopathy. The 100 discovery patients were randomly split 7:3 into training and test sets. Thyroid tissue and blood T-cell repertoires from about six Graves' hyperthyroidism patients were also compared in the study. After sampling, hyperthyroidism patients received methimazole starting at 30 mg daily, and ophthalmopathy patients received high-dose intravenous methylprednisolone. The paper reports TCR Vbeta CDR3 sequencing of fewer than 150 peripheral blood samples: fewer than 50 ophthalmopathy, under 85 hyperthyroidism and 17 progressor patients. Overall results and qualifications from the work: During validation, the model predicted progression to ophthalmopathy a median of roughly six months ahead of onset, with around 65% sensitivity and about 72% specificity. No statistical method was used to set the sample size in advance, and investigators knew the group allocation. A 13 V-J signature model separated ophthalmopathy from stable hyperthyroidism, with 87.88% sensitivity and roughly 84% specificity in cross-validation and 80%/75% in testing. Most expanded thyroid clonotypes (frequency above 0.001) were also found in blood, which suggests that blood repertoires may mirror thyroid immune responses.

There are many counts of this clonotype. This clone's antigen is unknown. Base qualities were left out, and no much larger clone turns up one base away. Per the germline V gene (reference sequence), DFQATT is the CDR1 and SNEGSKA is the CDR2. The CDR3 spans 11 residues, from the cysteine through the phenylalanine. The kept DNA is CDR3 alone, 33 bases in frame from the first base. TCR beta CDR3 regions were amplified from RNA transcripts. The TCR CDR3 was subjected to a first round of RT-PCR using the HTBI primer set and the Qiagen OneStep RT-PCR kit. A second multiplex PCR round built the libraries, followed by size selection and purification. Libraries were sequenced paired-end with 100 bp reads on an Illumina HiSeq2000. Turning to the authors' computational methods: SOAPnuke was used to process the raw data, throwing out any read that contained adapters or uncalled bases, had a mean Phred below 15, or lacked an exact constant-primer or identifier match. High-quality paired reads were merged using COPE v1.2.5, and each unique nucleotide sequence was defined as a clonotype. Clonotypes were aligned to IMGT TRBV, TRBD and TRBJ reference segments using MiTCR v1.1. Analysis was restricted to V-J combinations with a frequency above 0.0001, which covered just over 98% of repertoires. A TCS score was defined as the ratio between F50 (clonal expansion) and ExV (chaos), using BLOSUM62-based TCRdist between CDR3 peptides within each V-J. Welch's t-statistics and random forest reduced around 510 V-J features to around 14, which were used in a naive Bayes classifier (R e1071). Thyroid-blood repertoire similarity was quantified with the Morisita-Horn index. Starting from the raw public reads, TCRdb applied fastp trimming at Q25, assembled clones with MiXCR and retained in-frame beta chains. Rows with a matching CDR3 protein are joined into one entry that keeps the most common DNA and genes. TCRdb's processing, not the authors', yielded these V and J calls. This sample gives some 800,000 distinct CDR3 sequences in total; over 35% of them show up just once. Of the sample, 7.5% to 9.5% is held by the ten largest clones.

A patient counted as having stable Graves' hyperthyroidism if no progression to ophthalmopathy occurred over 18 months of follow-up. Hyperthyroidism patients were newly diagnosed, with disease duration under 2 months, and aged 18 to 65 years. Any patient with an uncontrolled infection, another autoimmune disease, pregnancy or lactation was excluded. Clinical symptoms, serum thyroxine and TRAb, thyroid ultrasound, and orbital computed tomography formed the basis for the diagnoses. PBMCs were separated from roughly 10 ml of fresh peripheral blood using Ficoll-Paque density gradient centrifugation. Trizol reagent was used to extract total RNA, and RNA quality was then checked on an Agilent 2100 Bioanalyzer.

The V and J genes are TRBV20-1 and TRBJ2-7; 7 bases in the junction line up with TRBD2. Sequenced: blood. The source is a man aged 18 to 30 with Graves' hyperthyroidism. Here is the DNA: TGCAGCGCCTCCGGGGGGTACGAGCAGTACTTC. The translation is CSASGGYEQYF.